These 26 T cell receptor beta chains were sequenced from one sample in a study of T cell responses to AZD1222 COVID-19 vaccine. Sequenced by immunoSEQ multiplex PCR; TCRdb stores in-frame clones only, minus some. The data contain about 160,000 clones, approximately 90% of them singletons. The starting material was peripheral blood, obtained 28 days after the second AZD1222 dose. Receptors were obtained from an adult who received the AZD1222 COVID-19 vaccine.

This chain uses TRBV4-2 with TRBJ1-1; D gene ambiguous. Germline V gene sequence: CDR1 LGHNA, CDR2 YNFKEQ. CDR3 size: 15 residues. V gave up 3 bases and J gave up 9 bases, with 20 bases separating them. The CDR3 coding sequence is TGTGCCAGCAGCCAGGGCCCTCATGATCCCGCCCAAGCTTTCTTT. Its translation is CASSQGPHDPAQAFF.

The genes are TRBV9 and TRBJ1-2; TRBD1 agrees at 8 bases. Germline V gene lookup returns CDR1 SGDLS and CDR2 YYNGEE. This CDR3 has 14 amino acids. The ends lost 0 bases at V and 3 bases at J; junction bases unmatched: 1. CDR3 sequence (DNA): TGTGCCAGCAGCGTAGAGACAGGGGACTATGGCTACACCTTC. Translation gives CASSVETGDYGYTF.

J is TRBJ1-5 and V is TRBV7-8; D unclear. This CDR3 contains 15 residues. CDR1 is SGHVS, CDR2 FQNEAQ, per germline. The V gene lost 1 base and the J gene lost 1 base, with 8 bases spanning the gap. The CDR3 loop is CASSLEIGSNQPQHF. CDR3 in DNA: TGTGCCAGCAGCTTAGAAATCGGGAGCAATCAGCCCCAGCATTTT.

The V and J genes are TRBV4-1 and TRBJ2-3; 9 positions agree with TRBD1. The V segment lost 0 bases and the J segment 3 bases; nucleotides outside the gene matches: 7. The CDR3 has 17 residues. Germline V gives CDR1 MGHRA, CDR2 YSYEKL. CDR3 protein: CASSQEKGTGWTDTQYF. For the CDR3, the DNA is TGCGCCAGCAGCCAAGAAAAAGGGACAGGGTGGACAGATACGCAGTATTTT.

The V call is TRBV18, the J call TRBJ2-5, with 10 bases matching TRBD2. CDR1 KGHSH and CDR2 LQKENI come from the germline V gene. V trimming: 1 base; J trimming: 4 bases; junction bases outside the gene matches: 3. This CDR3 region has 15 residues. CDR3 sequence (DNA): TGTGCCAGCTCACCACGCTCTAGCGGGGGAGAGACCCAGTACTTC. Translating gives CASSPRSSGGETQYF.

CDR3 region: CASSLEEWGDSYEQYF. DNA for the CDR3: TGTGCCAGCAGCTTAGAGGAGTGGGGGGACTCCTACGAGCAGTACTTC. V is TRBV7-2 and J is TRBJ2-7; D is perhaps TRBD2 (6 bases). The CDR3 is made up of 16 amino acids. Trimming left V 1 base short and J 0 bases short, with 13 bases between. Germline V gene lookup returns CDR1 SGHTA and CDR2 FQGNSA.

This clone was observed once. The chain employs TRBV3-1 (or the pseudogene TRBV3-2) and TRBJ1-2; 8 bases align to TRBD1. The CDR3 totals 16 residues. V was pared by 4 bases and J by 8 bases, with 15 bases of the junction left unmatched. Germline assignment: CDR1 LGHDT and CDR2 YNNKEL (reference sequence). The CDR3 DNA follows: TGTGCCAGCAGCCCTTTAGGACAGGGCGAGAATAGAGGCTACACCTTC. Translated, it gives CASSPLGQGENRGYTF.

This CDR3 reads CASSSDPLAGGNTGELFF. As DNA, the CDR3 is TGTGCCAGCAGCTCAGACCCCCTAGCGGGGGGAAACACCGGGGAGCTGTTTTTT. The chain combines TRBV7-6 with TRBJ2-2, with 11 bases matching TRBD2. Germline values: CDR1 SGHVS, CDR2 FNYEAQ. V dropped 4 bases and J dropped 2; count of bases not matched to a gene: 9. This CDR3 has 18 amino acids.

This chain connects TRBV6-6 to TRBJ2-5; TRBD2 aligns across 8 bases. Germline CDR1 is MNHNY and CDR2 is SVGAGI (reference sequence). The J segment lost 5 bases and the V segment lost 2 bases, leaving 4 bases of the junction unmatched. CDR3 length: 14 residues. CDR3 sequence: CASSYGASGETQYF. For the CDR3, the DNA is TGTGCCAGCAGTTACGGGGCTAGCGGGGAGACCCAGTACTTC.

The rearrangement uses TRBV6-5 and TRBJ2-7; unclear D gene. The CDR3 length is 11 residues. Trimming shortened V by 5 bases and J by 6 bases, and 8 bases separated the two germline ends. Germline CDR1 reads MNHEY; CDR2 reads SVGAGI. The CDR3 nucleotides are TGTGCCAGCAGTAACAACGGCGAGCAGTACTTC. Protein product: CASSNNGEQYF.

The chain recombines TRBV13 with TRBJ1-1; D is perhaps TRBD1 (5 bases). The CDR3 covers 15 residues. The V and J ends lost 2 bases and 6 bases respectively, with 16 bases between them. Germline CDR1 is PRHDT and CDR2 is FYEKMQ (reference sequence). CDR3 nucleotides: TGTGCCAGCAGCTTACGGTTATCAGGGAGGGCTGAAGCTTTCTTT. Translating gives CASSLRLSGRAEAFF.

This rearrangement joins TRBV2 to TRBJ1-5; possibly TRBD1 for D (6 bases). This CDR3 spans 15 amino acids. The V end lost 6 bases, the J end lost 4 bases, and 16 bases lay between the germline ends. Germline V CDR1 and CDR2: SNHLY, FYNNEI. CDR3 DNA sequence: TGTGCCAGCAGGCAGGACAGCTCCGCGAATCAGCCCCAGCATTTT. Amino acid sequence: CASRQDSSANQPQHF.

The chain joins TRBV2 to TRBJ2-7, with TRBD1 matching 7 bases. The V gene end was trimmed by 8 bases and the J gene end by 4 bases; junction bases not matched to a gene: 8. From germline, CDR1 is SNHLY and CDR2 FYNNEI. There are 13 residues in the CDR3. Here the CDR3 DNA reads TGTGCCAGCGGGTACAGGGGCCAATACGAGCAGTACTTC. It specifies CASGYRGQYEQYF.

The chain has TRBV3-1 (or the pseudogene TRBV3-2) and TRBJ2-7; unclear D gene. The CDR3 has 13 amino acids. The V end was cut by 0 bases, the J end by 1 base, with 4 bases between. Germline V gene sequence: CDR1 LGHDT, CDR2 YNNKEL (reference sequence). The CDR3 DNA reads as TGTGCCAGCAGCCAAGACCGGTCCTACGAGCAGTACTTC. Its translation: CASSQDRSYEQYF.

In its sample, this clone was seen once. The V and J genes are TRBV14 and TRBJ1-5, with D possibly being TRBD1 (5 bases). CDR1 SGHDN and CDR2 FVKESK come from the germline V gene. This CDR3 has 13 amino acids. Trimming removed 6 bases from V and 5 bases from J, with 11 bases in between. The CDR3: CASSLRVDQPQHF. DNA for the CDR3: TGTGCCAGCAGTCTCAGGGTTGATCAGCCCCAGCATTTT.

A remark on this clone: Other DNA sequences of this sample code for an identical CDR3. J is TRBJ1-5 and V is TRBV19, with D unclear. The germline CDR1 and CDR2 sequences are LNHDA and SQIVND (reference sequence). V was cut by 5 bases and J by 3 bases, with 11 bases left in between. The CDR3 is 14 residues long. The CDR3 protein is CASSRTGSNQPQHF. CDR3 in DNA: TGTGCCAGTAGTCGGACGGGATCCAATCAGCCCCAGCATTTT. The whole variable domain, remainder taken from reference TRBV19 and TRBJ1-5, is DGGITQSPKYLFRKEGQNVTLSCEQNLNHDAMYWYRQDPGQGLRLIYYSQIVNDFQKGDIAEGYSVSREKKESFPLTVTSAQKNPTAFYLCASSRTGSNQPQHFGDGTRLSIL.

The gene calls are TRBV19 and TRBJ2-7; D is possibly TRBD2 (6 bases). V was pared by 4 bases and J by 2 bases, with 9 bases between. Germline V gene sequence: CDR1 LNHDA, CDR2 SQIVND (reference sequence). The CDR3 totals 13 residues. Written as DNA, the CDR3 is TGTGCCAGTAGTAATTGGGGGGCCTACGAGCAGTACTTC. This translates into CASSNWGAYEQYF.

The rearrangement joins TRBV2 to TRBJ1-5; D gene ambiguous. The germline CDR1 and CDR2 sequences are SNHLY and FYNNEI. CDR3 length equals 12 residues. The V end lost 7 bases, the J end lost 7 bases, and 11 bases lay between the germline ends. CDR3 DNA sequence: TGTGCCAGCAAGGGAGAAGGGCAGCCCCAGCATTTT. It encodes CASKGEGQPQHF.

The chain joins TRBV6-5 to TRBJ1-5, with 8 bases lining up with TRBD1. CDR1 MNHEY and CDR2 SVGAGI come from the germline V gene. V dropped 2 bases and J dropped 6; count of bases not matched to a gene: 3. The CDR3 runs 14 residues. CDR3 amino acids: CASSYRTGSQPQHF. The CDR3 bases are TGTGCCAGCAGTTACAGGACAGGGAGTCAGCCCCAGCATTTT.

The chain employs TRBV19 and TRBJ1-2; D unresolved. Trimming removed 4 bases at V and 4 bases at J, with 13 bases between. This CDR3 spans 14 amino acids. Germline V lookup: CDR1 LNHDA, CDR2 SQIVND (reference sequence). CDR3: CASSSWQVGYGYTF. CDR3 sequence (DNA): TGTGCCAGTAGTAGTTGGCAGGTCGGCTATGGCTACACCTTC.

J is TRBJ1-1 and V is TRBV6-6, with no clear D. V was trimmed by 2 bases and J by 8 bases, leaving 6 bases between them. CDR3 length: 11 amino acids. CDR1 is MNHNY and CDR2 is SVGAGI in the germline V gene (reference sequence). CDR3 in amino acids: CASSYGEEAFF. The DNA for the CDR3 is TGTGCCAGCAGTTACGGAGAGGAAGCTTTCTTT.

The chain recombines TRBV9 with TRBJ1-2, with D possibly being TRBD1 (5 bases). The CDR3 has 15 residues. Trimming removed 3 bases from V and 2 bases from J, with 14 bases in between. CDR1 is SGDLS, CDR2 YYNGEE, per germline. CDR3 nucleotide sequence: TGTGCCAGCAGCGCCCAGGGACCGCCGAACTATGGCTACACCTTC. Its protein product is CASSAQGPPNYGYTF.

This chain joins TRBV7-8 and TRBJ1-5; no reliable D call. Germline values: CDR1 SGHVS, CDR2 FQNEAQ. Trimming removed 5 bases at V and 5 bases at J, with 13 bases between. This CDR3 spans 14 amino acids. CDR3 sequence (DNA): TGTGCCAGCAGCATCGGACCGAGGGATCAGCCCCAGCATTTT. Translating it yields CASSIGPRDQPQHF.

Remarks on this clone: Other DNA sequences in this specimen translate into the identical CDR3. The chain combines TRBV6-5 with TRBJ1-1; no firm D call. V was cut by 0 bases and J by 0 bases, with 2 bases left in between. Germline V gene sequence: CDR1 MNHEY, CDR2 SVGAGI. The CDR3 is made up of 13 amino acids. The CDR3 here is CASSYSLNTEAFF. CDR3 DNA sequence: TGTGCCAGCAGTTACTCTCTGAACACTGAAGCTTTCTTT.

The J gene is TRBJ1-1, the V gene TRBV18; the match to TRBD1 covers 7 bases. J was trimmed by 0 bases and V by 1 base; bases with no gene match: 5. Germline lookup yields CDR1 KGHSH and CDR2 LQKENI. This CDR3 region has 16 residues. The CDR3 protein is CASSPRQGDLNTEAFF. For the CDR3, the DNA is TGTGCCAGCTCACCACGACAGGGAGACCTGAACACTGAAGCTTTCTTT.

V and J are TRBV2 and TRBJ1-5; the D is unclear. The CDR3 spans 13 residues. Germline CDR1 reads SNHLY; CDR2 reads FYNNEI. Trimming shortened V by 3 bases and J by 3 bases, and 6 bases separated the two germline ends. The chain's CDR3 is CASSDRTNQPQHF. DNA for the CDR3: TGTGCCAGCAGTGACAGGACCAATCAGCCCCAGCATTTT.